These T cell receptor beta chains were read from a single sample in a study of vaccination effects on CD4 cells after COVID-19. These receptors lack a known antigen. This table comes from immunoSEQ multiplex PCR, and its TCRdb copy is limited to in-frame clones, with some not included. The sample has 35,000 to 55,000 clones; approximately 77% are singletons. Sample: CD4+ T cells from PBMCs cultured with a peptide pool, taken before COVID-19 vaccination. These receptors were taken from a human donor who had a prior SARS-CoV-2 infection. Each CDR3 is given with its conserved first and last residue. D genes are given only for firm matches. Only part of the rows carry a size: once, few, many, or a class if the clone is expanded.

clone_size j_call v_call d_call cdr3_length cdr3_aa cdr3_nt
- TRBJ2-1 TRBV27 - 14 CASSSTQGWGEQFF TGTGCCAGCAGTTCCACACAGGGATGGGGGGAGCAGTTCTTC
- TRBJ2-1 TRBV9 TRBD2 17 CASSALAGGLSWNEQFF TGTGCCAGCAGCGCACTAGCGGGAGGTCTCTCGTGGAATGAGCAGTTCTTC
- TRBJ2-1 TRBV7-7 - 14 CASSFSMPDNEQFF TGTGCTAGCAGCTTCTCTATGCCCGACAATGAGCAGTTCTTC
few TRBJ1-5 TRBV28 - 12 CASSLWQRPQHF TGTGCCAGCAGTTTATGGCAACGGCCCCAGCATTTT
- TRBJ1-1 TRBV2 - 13 CASTEGQNTEAFF TGTGCCAGCACGGAGGGCCAGAACACTGAAGCTTTCTTT
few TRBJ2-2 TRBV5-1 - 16 CASTLYISANTGELFF TGCGCCAGCACGCTTTACATTTCCGCGAACACCGGGGAGCTGTTTTTT
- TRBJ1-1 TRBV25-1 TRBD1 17 CASSGLGRTGRNTEAFF TGTGCCAGCAGCGGCCTTGGTAGGACAGGGAGGAACACTGAAGCTTTCTTT
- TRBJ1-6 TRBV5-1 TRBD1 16 CASSLGIGTGNSPLHF TGCGCCAGCAGCTTGGGTATTGGGACAGGGAATTCACCCCTCCACTTT
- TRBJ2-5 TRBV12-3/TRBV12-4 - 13 CASSFEMSGPQYF TGTGCCAGCAGTTTCGAGATGTCGGGACCCCAGTACTTC
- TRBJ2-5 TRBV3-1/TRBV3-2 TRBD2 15 CASSQVAGAQETQYF TGTGCCAGCAGCCAAGTAGCGGGGGCCCAAGAGACCCAGTACTTC
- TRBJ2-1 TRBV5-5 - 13 CASSFRAYNEQFF TGTGCCAGCAGCTTCAGGGCCTACAATGAGCAGTTCTTC
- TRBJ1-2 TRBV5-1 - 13 CASSLTIGYGYTF TGCGCCAGCAGCTTGACAATAGGGTATGGCTACACCTTC
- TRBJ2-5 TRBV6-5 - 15 CASSLAVRGQETQYF TGTGCCAGCAGTTTAGCGGTGAGAGGCCAAGAGACCCAGTACTTC
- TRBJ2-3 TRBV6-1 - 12 CASSEVGGTQYF TGTGCCAGCAGTGAAGTCGGGGGTACGCAGTATTTT
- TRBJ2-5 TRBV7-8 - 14 CASSFDEARETQYF TGTGCCAGCAGCTTTGATGAGGCCCGAGAGACCCAGTACTTC
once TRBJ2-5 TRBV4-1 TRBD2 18 CASSSRLAGEPGEETQYF TGCGCCAGCAGCTCCCGACTAGCGGGAGAACCTGGGGAAGAGACCCAGTACTTC
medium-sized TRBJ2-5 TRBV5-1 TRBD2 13 CASSLEGGETQYF TGCGCCAGCAGCTTGGAGGGAGGGGAGACCCAGTACTTC
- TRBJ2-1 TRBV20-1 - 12 CSASEGTREQFF TGCAGTGCTAGTGAGGGAACGAGGGAGCAGTTCTTC
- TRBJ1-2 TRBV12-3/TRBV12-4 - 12 CASSFWGYGYTF TGTGCCAGCAGTTTCTGGGGATATGGCTACACCTTC
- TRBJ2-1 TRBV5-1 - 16 CASSLAGQGALNEQFF TGCGCCAGCAGCTTGGCCGGGCAGGGTGCGTTAAATGAGCAGTTCTTC
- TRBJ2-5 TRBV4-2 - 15 CASSQAGVYQETQYF TGTGCCAGCAGCCAAGCGGGAGTGTACCAAGAGACCCAGTACTTC
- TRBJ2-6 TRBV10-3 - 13 CAISPSGANVLTF TGTGCCATCAGTCCTTCTGGGGCCAACGTCCTGACTTTC
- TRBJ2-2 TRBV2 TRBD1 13 CASVSQGVGELFF TGTGCCAGCGTATCTCAGGGGGTCGGGGAGCTGTTTTTT
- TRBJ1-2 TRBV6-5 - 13 CASSFSGVSGYTF TGTGCCAGCAGTTTCTCAGGGGTCTCTGGCTACACCTTC
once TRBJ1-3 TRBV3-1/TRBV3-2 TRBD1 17 CASSLVGRRDREDTIYF TGTGCCAGCAGCCTAGTAGGACGCAGGGACAGGGAGGACACCATATATTTT
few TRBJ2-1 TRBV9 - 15 CASSSWAGLDNEQFF TGTGCCAGCAGTTCATGGGCAGGGCTGGACAATGAGCAGTTCTTC
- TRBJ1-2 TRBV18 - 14 CASSLYGQIYGYTF TGTGCCAGCTCACTTTACGGACAGATCTATGGCTACACCTTC
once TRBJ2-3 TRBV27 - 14 CASSLSLNSDTQYF TGTGCCAGCAGTTTATCCTTGAATTCAGATACGCAGTATTTT
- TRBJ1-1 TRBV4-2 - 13 CASSSNLGDEAFF TGTGCCAGCAGCTCCAATCTAGGGGATGAAGCTTTCTTT
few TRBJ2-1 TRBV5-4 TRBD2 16 CASSTRTSGRANEQFF TGTGCCAGCAGCACGAGGACTAGCGGGAGGGCAAATGAGCAGTTCTTC
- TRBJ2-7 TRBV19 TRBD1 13 CASSINRGDEQYF TGTGCCAGTAGTATAAACAGGGGGGACGAGCAGTACTTC
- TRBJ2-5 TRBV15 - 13 CATSRGGGETQYF TGTGCCACCAGCAGAGGGGGCGGAGAGACCCAGTACTTC